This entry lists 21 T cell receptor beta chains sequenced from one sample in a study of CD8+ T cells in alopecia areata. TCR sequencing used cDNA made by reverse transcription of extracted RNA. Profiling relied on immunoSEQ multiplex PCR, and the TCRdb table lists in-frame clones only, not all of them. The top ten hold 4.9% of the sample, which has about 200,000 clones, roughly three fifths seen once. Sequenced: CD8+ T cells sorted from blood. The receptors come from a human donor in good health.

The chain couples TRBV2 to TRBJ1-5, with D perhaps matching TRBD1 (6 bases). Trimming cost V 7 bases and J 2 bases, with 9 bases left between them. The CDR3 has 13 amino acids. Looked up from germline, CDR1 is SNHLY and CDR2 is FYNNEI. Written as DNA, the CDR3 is TGTGCCAGCATGACAGGAGGCAATCAGCCCCAGCATTTT. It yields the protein CASMTGGNQPQHF.

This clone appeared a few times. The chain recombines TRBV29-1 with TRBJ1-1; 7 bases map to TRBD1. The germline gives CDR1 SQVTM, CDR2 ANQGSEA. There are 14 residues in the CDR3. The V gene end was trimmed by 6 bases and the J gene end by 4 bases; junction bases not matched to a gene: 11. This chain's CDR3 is CSVGGGQVSTEAFF. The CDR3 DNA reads TGCAGCGTCGGGGGAGGACAGGTTTCCACTGAAGCTTTCTTT. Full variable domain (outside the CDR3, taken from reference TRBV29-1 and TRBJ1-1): SAVISQKPSRDICQRGTSLTIQCQVDSQVTMMFWYRQQPGQSLTLIATANQGSEATYESGFVIDKFPISRPNLTFSTLTVSNMSPEDSSIYLCSVGGGQVSTEAFFGQGTRLTVV.

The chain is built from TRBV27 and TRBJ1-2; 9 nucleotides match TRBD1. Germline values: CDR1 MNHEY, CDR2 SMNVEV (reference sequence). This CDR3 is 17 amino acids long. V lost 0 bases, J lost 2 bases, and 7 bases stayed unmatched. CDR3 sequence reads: CASSLSTGQGLNYGYTF. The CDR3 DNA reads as TGTGCCAGCAGTTTATCGACGGGACAGGGCTTAAACTATGGCTACACCTTC.

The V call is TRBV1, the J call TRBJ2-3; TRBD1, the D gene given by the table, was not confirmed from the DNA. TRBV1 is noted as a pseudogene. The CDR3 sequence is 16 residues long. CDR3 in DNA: TGCACCAGCAGCCAAGAGTTGGCCACCCGCACAGATACGCAGTATTTT. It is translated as CTSSQELATRTDTQYF.

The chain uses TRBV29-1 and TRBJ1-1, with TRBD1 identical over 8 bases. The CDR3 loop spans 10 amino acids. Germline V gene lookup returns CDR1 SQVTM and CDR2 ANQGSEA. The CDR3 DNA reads TGCCCAGACAGGGGCACTGAAGCTTTCTTT. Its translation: CPDRGTEAFF. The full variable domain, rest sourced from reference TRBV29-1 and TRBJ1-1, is SAVISQKPSRDICQRGTSLTIQCQVDSQVTMMFWYRQQPGQSLTLIATANQGSEATYESGFVIDKFPISRPNLTFSTLTVSNMSPEDSSIYLCPDRGTEAFFGQGTRLTVV.

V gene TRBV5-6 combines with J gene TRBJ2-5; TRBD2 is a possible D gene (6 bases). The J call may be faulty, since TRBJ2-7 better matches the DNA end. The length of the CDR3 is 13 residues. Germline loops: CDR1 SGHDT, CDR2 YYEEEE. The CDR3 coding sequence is TGTGCCAGCAGCCCGGGACTGGTGCACGAGCAGTACTTC. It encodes CASSPGLVHEQYF.

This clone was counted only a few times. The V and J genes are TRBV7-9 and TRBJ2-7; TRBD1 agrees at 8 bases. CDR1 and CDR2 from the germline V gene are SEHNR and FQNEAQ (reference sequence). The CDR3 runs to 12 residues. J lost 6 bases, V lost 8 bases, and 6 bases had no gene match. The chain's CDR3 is CASGRTGIEQYF. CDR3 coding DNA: TGTGCCAGCGGCAGGACAGGGATCGAGCAGTACTTC.

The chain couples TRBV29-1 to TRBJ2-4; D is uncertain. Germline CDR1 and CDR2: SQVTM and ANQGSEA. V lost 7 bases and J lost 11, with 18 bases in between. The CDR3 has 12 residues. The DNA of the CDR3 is TGCAGCGCCATAGACGGAGCCCGGTTTCAGTACTTC. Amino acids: CSAIDGARFQYF.

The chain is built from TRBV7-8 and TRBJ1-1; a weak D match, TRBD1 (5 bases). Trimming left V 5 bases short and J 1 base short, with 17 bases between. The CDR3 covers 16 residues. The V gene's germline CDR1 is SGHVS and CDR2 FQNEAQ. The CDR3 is CASSHSQGASNTEAFF. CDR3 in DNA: TGTGCCAGCAGCCACTCCCAAGGGGCCTCGAACACTGAAGCTTTCTTT.

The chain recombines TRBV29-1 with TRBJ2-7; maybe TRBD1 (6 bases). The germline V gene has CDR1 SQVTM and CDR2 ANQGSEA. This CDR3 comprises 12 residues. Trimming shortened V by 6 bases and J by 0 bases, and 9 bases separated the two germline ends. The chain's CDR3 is CSVGDTSYEQYF. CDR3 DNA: TGCAGCGTGGGGGACACCTCCTACGAGCAGTACTTC.

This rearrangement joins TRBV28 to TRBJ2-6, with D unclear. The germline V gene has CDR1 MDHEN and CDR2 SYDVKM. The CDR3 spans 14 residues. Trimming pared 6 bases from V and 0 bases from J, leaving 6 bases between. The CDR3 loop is CASRFYSGANVLTF. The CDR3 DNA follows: TGTGCCAGCAGGTTCTACTCTGGGGCCAACGTCCTGACTTTC.

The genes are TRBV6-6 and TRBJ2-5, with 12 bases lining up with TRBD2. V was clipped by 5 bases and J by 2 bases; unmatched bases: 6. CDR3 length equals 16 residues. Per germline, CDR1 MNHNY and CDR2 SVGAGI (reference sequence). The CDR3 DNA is TGTGCCAGCAGTCCGGCTAGCGGGGGGGATCAAGAGACCCAGTACTTC. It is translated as CASSPASGGDQETQYF.

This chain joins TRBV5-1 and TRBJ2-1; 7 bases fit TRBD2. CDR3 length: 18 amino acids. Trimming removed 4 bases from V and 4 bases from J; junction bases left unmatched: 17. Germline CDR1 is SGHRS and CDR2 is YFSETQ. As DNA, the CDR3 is TGCGCCAGCAGCACGGACCTTCTAGCGGCGGGGGATTACAATGAGCAGTTCTTC. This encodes CASSTDLLAAGDYNEQFF.

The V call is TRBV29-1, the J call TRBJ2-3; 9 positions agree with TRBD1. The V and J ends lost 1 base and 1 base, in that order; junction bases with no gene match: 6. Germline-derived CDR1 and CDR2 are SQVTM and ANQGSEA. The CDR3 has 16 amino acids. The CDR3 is CSVEGGRTGGTDTQYF. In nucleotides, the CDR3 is TGCAGCGTTGAAGGAGGGCGGACAGGGGGCACAGATACGCAGTATTTT.

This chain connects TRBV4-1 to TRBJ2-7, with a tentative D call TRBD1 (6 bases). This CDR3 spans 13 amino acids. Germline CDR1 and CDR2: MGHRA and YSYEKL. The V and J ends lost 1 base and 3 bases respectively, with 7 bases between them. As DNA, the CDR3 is TGCGCCAGCAGCCAAGGACAGGACTACGAGCAGTACTTC. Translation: CASSQGQDYEQYF.

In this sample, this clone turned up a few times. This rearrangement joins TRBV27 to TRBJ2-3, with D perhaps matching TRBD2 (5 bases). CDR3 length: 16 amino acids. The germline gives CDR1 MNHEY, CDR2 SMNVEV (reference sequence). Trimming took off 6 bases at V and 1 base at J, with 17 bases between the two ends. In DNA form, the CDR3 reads TGTGCCAGCAGCTCCGCCGCCCCGGAGGGCACAGATACGCAGTATTTT. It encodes CASSSAAPEGTDTQYF.

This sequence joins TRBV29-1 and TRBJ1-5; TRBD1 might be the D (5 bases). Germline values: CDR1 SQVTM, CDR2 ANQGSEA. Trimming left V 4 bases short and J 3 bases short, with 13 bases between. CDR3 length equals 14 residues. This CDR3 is CSVVSGGSNQPQHF. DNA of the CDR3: TGCAGCGTTGTGTCTGGGGGTTCCAATCAGCCCCAGCATTTT.

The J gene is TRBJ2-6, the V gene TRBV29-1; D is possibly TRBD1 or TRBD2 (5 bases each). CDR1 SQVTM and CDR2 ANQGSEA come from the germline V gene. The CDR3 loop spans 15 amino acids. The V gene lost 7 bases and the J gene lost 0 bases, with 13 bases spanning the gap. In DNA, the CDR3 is TGCAGCGCGAATATGGGGGTCTCTGGGGCCAACGTCCTGACTTTC. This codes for CSANMGVSGANVLTF.

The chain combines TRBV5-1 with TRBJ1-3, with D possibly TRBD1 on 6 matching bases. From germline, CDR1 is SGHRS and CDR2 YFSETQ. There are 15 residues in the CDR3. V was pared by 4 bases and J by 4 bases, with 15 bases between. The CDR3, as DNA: TGCGCCAGCAGCGGGGCTGGACAGACCGGAAACACCATATATTTT. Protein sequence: CASSGAGQTGNTIYF.

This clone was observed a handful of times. In DNA, the CDR3 is TGCAGCGTTGATTCGGCAGAACCAAACTATGGCTACACCTTC. This sequence encodes CSVDSAEPNYGYTF. This rearrangement joins TRBV29-1 to TRBJ1-2; D call uncertain. V was shortened by 3 bases and J by 2 bases, with 13 bases between the two germline ends. The CDR3 has 14 amino acids. The germline gives CDR1 SQVTM, CDR2 ANQGSEA.

The CDR3 DNA reads TGTGCCAGCAGTTTCTACAGGGTAAACACCGGGGAGCTGTTTTTT. The encoded protein is CASSFYRVNTGELFF. The V call is TRBV2, the J call TRBJ2-2; TRBD1 might be the D (6 bases). The CDR3 is made up of 15 amino acids. Per germline, CDR1 SNHLY and CDR2 FYNNEI. Trimming took off 5 bases at V and 2 bases at J, with 12 bases between the two ends. The variable domain in full, with the rest retrieved from reference TRBV2 and TRBJ2-2, is EPEVTQTPSHQVTQMGQEVILRCVPISNHLYFYWYRQILGQKVEFLVSFYNNEISEKSEIFDDQFSVERPDGSNFTLKIRSTKLEDSAMYFCASSFYRVNTGELFFGEGSRLTVL.